The sequence of this TCR beta chain was determined in a study of PD-1 blockade in classical Hodgkin lymphoma. Specified time point: cycle 4 day 1 (C4D1), after five to seven weeks of nivolumab. All patients experienced relapse after autologous stem cell transplantation, and brentuximab vedotin exposure was variable. The investigators isolated CD8+ T cells from thawed PBMCs using magnetic negative selection. Findings and caveats of the study: It was reported that newly diagnosed patients had less baseline TCR diversity than healthy donors.

Using immunoSEQ multiplex PCR, the repertoire was profiled, and TCRdb retains in-frame clones only, with some absent. This repertoire shows 15,000 to 20,000 clones, less than 90% found once; its top ten account for about 5%. As regards this clone: Its antigen is unknown.

The length of the CDR3 is 12 residues. Germline V gene data show CDR1 as SGHDT and CDR2 as YYEEEE. Trimming cost V 2 bases and J 10 bases, with 10 bases left between them. The sequenced sample was CD8+ T cells from blood, obtained before the fourth cycle of nivolumab. The rearrangement joins TRBV5-6 to TRBJ2-1; D is undetermined. This TCR derives from a human donor with classical Hodgkin lymphoma. This chain's CDR3 is CASSFGGLEQFF. In nucleotides, the CDR3 is TGTGCCAGCAGCTTCGGTGGCCTAGAGCAGTTCTTC.